A selection of T cell receptor beta chains follows, all from one sample in a study of shared clonotypes between healthy human individuals. TCRdb's table, derived via immunoSEQ multiplex PCR, lists solely in-frame clones and lacks some. Of about 2 million clones in the sample, over 85% are singletons; the top ten hold roughly 1%. Sequencing input: naive CD8+ T cells sorted from blood. These receptors were taken from a man in his late teens or twenties in good health. The CDR3 runs from the conserved cysteine through the conserved F or W. D genes are given only for firm matches. The size field is filled for only some rows; it gives once, few, many or a size class.

d_gene	v_gene	j_gene	abundance	CDR3aa	CDR3nt
TRBD2	TRBV19	TRBJ2-7	NA	CASSTREGLRFYEQYF	TGTGCCAGTAGTACGCGGGAGGGGCTCCGTTTCTACGAGCAGTACTTC
NA	TRBV19	TRBJ2-7	NA	CASSLSGYEQYF	TGTGCCAGTAGCCTCAGCGGATACGAGCAGTACTTC
NA	TRBV7-9	TRBJ1-2	NA	CASSLAPGLGKPKGYTF	TGTGCCAGCAGCCTTGCCCCGGGTCTAGGGAAACCCAAAGGCTACACCTTC
NA	TRBV9	TRBJ1-2	NA	CASSSIDYGYTF	TGTGCCAGCAGCTCTATCGACTATGGCTACACCTTC
TRBD2	TRBV4-1	TRBJ2-3	once	CASSQALAGITDTQYF	TGCGCCAGCAGCCAAGCGCTAGCGGGAATCACAGATACGCAGTATTTT
NA	TRBV7-2	TRBJ2-7	once	CASSSLSYRSSYEQYF	TGTGCCAGCAGCTCCCTCTCCTACCGTAGCTCCTACGAGCAGTACTTC
TRBD1	TRBV28	TRBJ1-2	NA	CASSFRLQGAYGYTF	TGTGCCAGCAGTTTCCGACTACAGGGGGCCTATGGCTACACCTTC
NA	TRBV2	TRBJ2-7	NA	CASSASTYEQYF	TGTGCCAGCAGTGCTAGCACCTACGAGCAGTACTTC
TRBD1	TRBV4-1	TRBJ2-7	NA	CASSQRQGTYEQYF	TGCGCCAGCAGCCAGAGACAGGGGACCTACGAGCAGTACTTC
TRBD1	TRBV9	TRBJ2-5	NA	CASSGRDRVETQYF	TGTGCCAGCAGCGGCCGGGACAGGGTAGAGACCCAGTACTTC
NA	TRBV15	TRBJ2-7	NA	CATSRDAGSYEQYF	TGTGCCACCAGCAGAGATGCGGGTTCCTACGAGCAGTACTTC
NA	TRBV6-4	TRBJ2-7	NA	CASSEEGDLSYEQYF	TGTGCCAGCAGTGAGGAGGGGGACCTCTCCTACGAGCAGTACTTC
TRBD1	TRBV4-1	TRBJ2-7	NA	CASSQKPGQGTYEQYF	TGCGCCAGCAGCCAAAAGCCGGGACAGGGGACCTACGAGCAGTACTTC
TRBD1	TRBV5-4	TRBJ2-7	NA	CASSLGQGVTVYEQYF	TGTGCCAGCAGCTTGGGGCAGGGGGTGACGGTCTACGAGCAGTACTTC
TRBD2	TRBV13	TRBJ2-1	NA	CASRSYGGAPYNEQFF	TGTGCCAGCAGAAGCTACGGGGGGGCACCCTACAATGAGCAGTTCTTC
TRBD2	TRBV6-5	TRBJ2-3	NA	CASRELAEGQDTQYF	TGTGCCAGCAGGGAACTAGCGGAAGGACAGGATACGCAGTATTTT
TRBD2	TRBV19	TRBJ2-1	NA	CASSIGSGSSGVNEQFF	TGTGCCAGTAGTATAGGGAGCGGGAGTTCCGGGGTCAATGAGCAGTTCTTC
TRBD1	TRBV4-1	TRBJ1-6	NA	CASSQEGGTGLGALHF	TGCGCCAGCAGCCAAGAGGGGGGGACAGGGCTAGGGGCCCTCCACTTT
NA	TRBV9	TRBJ2-1	NA	CASSNPSGENSYNEQFF	TGTGCCAGCAGCAATCCCTCGGGGGAGAACTCCTACAATGAGCAGTTCTTC
TRBD2	TRBV10-2	TRBJ2-5	once	CASNPFRDYQETQYF	TGCGCCAGCAACCCCTTTAGGGACTATCAAGAGACCCAGTACTTC
TRBD2	TRBV4-1	TRBJ2-7	NA	CASSGEGSGNYEQYF	TGCGCCAGCTCGGGGGAGGGTAGCGGGAACTACGAGCAGTACTTC
NA	TRBV9	TRBJ1-2	NA	CASSVALTGGGDGYTF	TGTGCCAGCAGCGTAGCGTTAACAGGAGGGGGAGATGGCTACACCTTC
NA	TRBV27	TRBJ1-2	NA	CASSSRLGYGYTF	TGTGCCAGCAGCTCCCGTCTCGGCTATGGCTACACCTTC
TRBD1	TRBV9	TRBJ1-1	NA	CASSVEQGIMGTEAFF	TGTGCCAGCAGCGTAGAACAGGGGATAATGGGGACTGAAGCTTTCTTT
TRBD2	TRBV7-8	TRBJ2-7	NA	CASSLPAGVTPYEQYF	TGTGCCAGCAGCTTACCAGCGGGAGTGACGCCCTACGAGCAGTACTTC
NA	TRBV27	TRBJ1-2	NA	CASSQSAGQLIYGYTF	TGTGCCAGCAGTCAATCGGCCGGACAACTTATCTATGGCTACACCTTC
TRBD1	TRBV7-6	TRBJ2-7	NA	CASSLGQGAHEQYF	TGTGCCAGCAGCTTAGGCCAGGGGGCCCACGAGCAGTACTTC
TRBD1	TRBV5-4	TRBJ1-6	NA	CASSLGDRGGGGPLHF	TGTGCCAGCAGCTTGGGGGACAGGGGAGGAGGAGGACCCCTCCACTTT
TRBD1	TRBV2	TRBJ1-6	NA	CASSGTGERNSPLHF	TGTGCCAGCAGTGGGACAGGGGAACGGAATTCACCCCTCCACTTT
NA	TRBV25-1	TRBJ2-3	NA	CASSEEHSTDTQYF	TGTGCCAGCAGTGAAGAGCATAGCACAGATACGCAGTATTTT
NA	TRBV19	TRBJ1-5	NA	CASSIGGARNQPQHF	TGTGCCAGTAGTATAGGTGGGGCTAGGAATCAGCCCCAGCATTTT
TRBD2	TRBV30	TRBJ2-7	NA	CAWSVGTNSYEQYF	TGTGCCTGGAGCGTAGGGACTAACTCCTACGAGCAGTACTTC
NA	TRBV27	TRBJ1-6	NA	CASSSVGGNSPLHF	TGTGCCAGCAGTTCCGTCGGAGGGAATTCACCCCTCCACTTT
TRBD1	TRBV7-9	TRBJ2-2	NA	CASRTGDNTGELFF	TGTGCCAGCAGGACAGGGGATAACACCGGGGAGCTGTTTTTT
NA	TRBV27	TRBJ2-7	NA	CASSSTTTSYEQYF	TGTGCCAGCAGTTCGACGACTACTTCCTACGAGCAGTACTTC
TRBD1	TRBV5-5	TRBJ1-3	NA	CASSLDRGLYSGNTIYF	TGTGCCAGCAGCTTAGACAGGGGGCTGTATTCTGGAAACACCATATATTTT
TRBD1	TRBV27	TRBJ2-2	NA	CASSSSRDRVSGELFF	TGTGCCAGCAGCTCGAGCCGGGACAGGGTTTCAGGGGAGCTGTTTTTT
TRBD1	TRBV11-2	TRBJ2-7	NA	CASSHGQGAYEQYF	TGTGCCAGCAGTCATGGACAGGGAGCCTACGAGCAGTACTTC
NA	TRBV6-5	TRBJ1-2	NA	CASSYSKGDPRYGYTF	TGTGCCAGCAGTTACTCGAAAGGGGATCCCCGCTATGGCTACACCTTC
NA	TRBV4-1	TRBJ1-5	NA	CASSPPTGGNQPQHF	TGCGCCAGCAGCCCCCCGACAGGTGGCAATCAGCCCCAGCATTTT
NA	TRBV11-3	TRBJ2-1	NA	CASSDRQTVYNEQFF	TGTGCCAGCAGCGATCGACAGACCGTCTACAATGAGCAGTTCTTC
TRBD1	TRBV4-2	TRBJ1-4	NA	CASSQENPGRGEKLFF	TGTGCCAGCAGCCAAGAAAACCCGGGCAGGGGGGAAAAACTGTTTTTT
NA	TRBV14	TRBJ1-6	NA	CASSLMDGGTDNSPLHF	TGTGCCAGCAGCCTTATGGACGGTGGAACGGATAATTCACCCCTCCACTTT
NA	TRBV4-1	TRBJ2-1	NA	CASSQGAGNEQFF	TGCGCCAGCAGCCAAGGAGCGGGCAATGAGCAGTTCTTC
NA	TRBV27	TRBJ2-3	NA	CASSYNVVGGGTDTQYF	TGTGCCAGCAGTTATAATGTGGTCGGCGGCGGCACAGATACGCAGTATTTT
NA	TRBV5-6	TRBJ1-1	NA	CASSLIPGGTEAFF	TGTGCCAGCAGCTTAATCCCGGGAGGCACTGAAGCTTTCTTT
TRBD1	TRBV19	TRBJ1-6	NA	CASSPRGDRALRNSPLHF	TGTGCCAGTAGTCCACGTGGGGACAGGGCGCTTCGGAATTCACCCCTCCACTTT
NA	TRBV5-1	TRBJ2-2	NA	CASTIAVTGELFF	TGCGCCAGCACCATTGCGGTCACCGGGGAGCTGTTTTTT
NA	TRBV19	TRBJ2-3	NA	CASSGVPAPTDTQYF	TGTGCCAGTAGTGGGGTCCCGGCGCCGACAGATACGCAGTATTTT
NA	TRBV28	TRBJ2-7	NA	CASSPGTLSYEQYF	TGTGCCAGCAGTCCCGGGACCTTGTCCTACGAGCAGTACTTC
TRBD2	TRBV6-6	TRBJ2-3	NA	CAGHSGSDTQYF	TGTGCCGGGCATAGCGGGTCAGATACGCAGTATTTT
NA	TRBV27	TRBJ2-7	once	CASSPVGFYEQYF	TGTGCCAGCAGCCCTGTTGGATTCTACGAGCAGTACTTC
NA	TRBV27	TRBJ2-2	once	CASSLGHPKAGELFF	TGTGCCAGCAGTTTGGGACATCCCAAGGCCGGGGAGCTGTTTTTT
NA	TRBV4-3	TRBJ2-2	once	CASSQPWDGEMSGELFF	TGCGCCAGCAGCCAACCATGGGATGGGGAGATGAGCGGGGAGCTGTTTTTT
NA	TRBV28	TRBJ2-7	once	CASYGAGSSYEQYF	TGTGCCAGCTACGGGGCAGGTAGCTCCTACGAGCAGTACTTC
NA	TRBV5-1	TRBJ2-1	NA	CASSLPTGNNEQFF	TGCGCCAGCAGCCTTCCGACCGGTAACAATGAGCAGTTCTTC
NA	TRBV18	TRBJ1-2	once	CASSPPWQSYGYTF	TGTGCCAGCTCACCACCGTGGCAGTCCTATGGCTACACCTTC
TRBD2	TRBV27	TRBJ2-4	NA	CASSPSGGKNIQYF	TGTGCCAGCAGTCCCAGCGGGGGCAAAAACATTCAGTACTTC